One and the same sample provided the 2 T cell receptor beta chains below, sequenced in a study of shared clonotypes between healthy human individuals. Data came from immunoSEQ multiplex PCR; TCRdb stores just in-frame clones and leaves some out. In the table there are about 680,000 clones, around 72% of which are singletons. The sequencing sample was made of memory CD4+ T cells sorted from blood. The subset here: CD45RA-negative fraction. These receptors were collected from a woman aged 30 to 39 in good health.

With respect to this clone: Other DNA sequences in this sample translate to the same CDR3. The chain has TRBV2 and TRBJ1-5, with a possible D match to TRBD1 (5 bases). The length of the CDR3 is 14 residues. Germline CDR1 SNHLY, CDR2 FYNNEI. V lost 2 bases to trimming and J lost 4 bases, with 9 bases between them. CDR3 DNA sequence: TGTGCCAGCAGTGAACAGGGTCGGAATCAGCCCCAGCATTTT. This translates into CASSEQGRNQPQHF.

J is TRBJ1-2 and V is TRBV21-1; no DNA check was done on the table's D call, TRBD1. TRBV21-1 is marked as a pseudogene. The CDR3 runs to 12 residues. The CDR3 DNA sequence: TGTGCCAGCAGCAACTCCAGGGTCGGCTACACCTTC. The encoded protein is CASSNSRVGYTF.